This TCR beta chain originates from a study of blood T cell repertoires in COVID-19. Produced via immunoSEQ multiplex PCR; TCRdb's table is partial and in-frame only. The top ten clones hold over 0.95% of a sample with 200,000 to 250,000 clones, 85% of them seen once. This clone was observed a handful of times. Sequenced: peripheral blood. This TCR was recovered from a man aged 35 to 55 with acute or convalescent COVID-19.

The CDR3 DNA reads as TGCGCCAGCAGCCTTGGACAGACTAATTCACCCCTCCACTTT. Encoded protein: CASSLGQTNSPLHF. V gene TRBV5-1 combines with J gene TRBJ1-6; tentatively, D is TRBD1 (6 bases). Germline V CDR1 and CDR2: SGHRS, YFSETQ. Trimming shortened V by 4 bases and J by 6 bases, and 11 bases separated the two germline ends. This CDR3 contains 14 residues. The complete variable domain, with remaining parts taken from reference TRBV5-1 and TRBJ1-6, reads KAGVTQTPRYLIKTRGQQVTLSCSPISGHRSVSWYQQTPGQGLQFLFEYFSETQRNKGNFPGRFSGRQFSNSRSEMNVSTLELGDSALYLCASSLGQTNSPLHFGNGTRLTVT.